These 6 T cell receptor beta chains were sequenced from one sample in a study of OX40 agonist ivuxolimab in advanced cancers. Data came from immunoSEQ multiplex PCR; TCRdb stores just in-frame clones and leaves some out. The sample comprises about 110,000 clones, approximately 90% of which are singletons, and around 0.7% rests with the top ten. The source was CD4+ or CD8+ T cells sorted from blood, collected in a trial of the OX40 agonist ivuxolimab. The receptors derive from an adult with an advanced solid tumor such as melanoma, head and neck, liver or kidney cancer.

V is TRBV19 and J is TRBJ1-2; possibly TRBD1 for D (6 bases). This CDR3 contains 15 residues. Germline lookup yields CDR1 LNHDA and CDR2 SQIVND (reference sequence). Trimming removed 5 bases at V and 5 bases at J, with 18 bases between. Written as DNA, the CDR3 is TGTGCCAGTAGTCCCTCGGCGGGGGCTCGATATGGCTACACCTTC. The encoded protein is CASSPSAGARYGYTF.

This chain uses TRBV9 with TRBJ2-1, with 9 bases fitting TRBD1. The ends lost 4 bases at V and 5 bases at J; junction bases unmatched: 7. Germline V gene lookup returns CDR1 SGDLS and CDR2 YYNGEE. The CDR3 consists of 15 residues. DNA for the CDR3: TGTGCCAGCAGCTCTGGGGACAGGGTCCACAATGAGCAGTTCTTC. Protein product: CASSSGDRVHNEQFF.

The chain uses TRBV19 and TRBJ1-1; D gene ambiguous. Germline CDR1 LNHDA, CDR2 SQIVND (reference sequence). The CDR3 has 17 residues. Deletions cut 2 bases from V and 1 base from J, with 17 bases between. The CDR3: CASSITEWGGPNTEAFF. The CDR3 nucleotides are TGTGCCAGTAGTATAACTGAGTGGGGAGGGCCGAACACTGAAGCTTTCTTT.

V gene TRBV13 combines with J gene TRBJ2-7; D is undetermined. This CDR3 is 15 amino acids long. CDR1 and CDR2 (germline): PRHDT, FYEKMQ (reference sequence). The V end was cut by 4 bases, the J end by 8 bases, with 21 bases between. CDR3 protein: CASSSSYSLGSKQYF. The CDR3 DNA sequence: TGTGCCAGCAGCTCAAGTTACAGCTTGGGTTCAAAGCAGTACTTC.

The rearrangement links TRBV19 to TRBJ1-1; D gene unclear. The CDR3 sequence is 14 residues long. V was clipped by 3 bases and J by 0 bases, with 8 bases between them. Looked up from germline, CDR1 is LNHDA and CDR2 is SQIVND (reference sequence). CDR3 nucleotides: TGTGCCAGTAGTATCGGACGGTTGAACACTGAAGCTTTCTTT. Protein: CASSIGRLNTEAFF.

V usage is TRBV9 and J usage is TRBJ1-3; D is perhaps TRBD1 (6 bases). This CDR3 contains 16 residues. Per germline, CDR1 SGDLS and CDR2 YYNGEE. V lost 3 bases and J lost 2, with 15 bases in between. The CDR3 region is CASSDARGAPGNTIYF. For the CDR3, the DNA is TGTGCCAGCAGCGACGCCCGGGGGGCCCCTGGAAACACCATATATTTT.